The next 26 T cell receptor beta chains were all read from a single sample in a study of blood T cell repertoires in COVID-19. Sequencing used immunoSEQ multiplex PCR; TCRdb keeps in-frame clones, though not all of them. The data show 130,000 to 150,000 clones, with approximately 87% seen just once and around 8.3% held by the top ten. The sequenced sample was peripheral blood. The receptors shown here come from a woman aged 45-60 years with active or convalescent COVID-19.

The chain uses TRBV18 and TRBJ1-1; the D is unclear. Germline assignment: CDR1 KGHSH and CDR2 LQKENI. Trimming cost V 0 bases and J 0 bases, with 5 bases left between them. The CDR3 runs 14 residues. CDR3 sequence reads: CASSPPTMNTEAFF. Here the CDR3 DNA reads TGTGCCAGCTCACCACCGACTATGAACACTGAAGCTTTCTTT.

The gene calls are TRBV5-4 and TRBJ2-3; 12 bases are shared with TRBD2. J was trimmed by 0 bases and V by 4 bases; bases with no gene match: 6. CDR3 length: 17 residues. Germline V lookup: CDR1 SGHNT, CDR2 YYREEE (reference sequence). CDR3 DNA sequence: TGTGCCAGCAGCCGCGGACTAGCGGGGCATAGCACAGATACGCAGTATTTT. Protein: CASSRGLAGHSTDTQYF.

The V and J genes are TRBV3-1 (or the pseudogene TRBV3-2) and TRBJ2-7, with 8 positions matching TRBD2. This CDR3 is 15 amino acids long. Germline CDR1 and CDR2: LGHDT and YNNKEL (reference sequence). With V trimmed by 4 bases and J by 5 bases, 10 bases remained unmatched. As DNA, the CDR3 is TGTGCCAGCAGCCCCTCGGGACTAGTAATCCACGAGCAGTACTTC. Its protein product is CASSPSGLVIHEQYF.

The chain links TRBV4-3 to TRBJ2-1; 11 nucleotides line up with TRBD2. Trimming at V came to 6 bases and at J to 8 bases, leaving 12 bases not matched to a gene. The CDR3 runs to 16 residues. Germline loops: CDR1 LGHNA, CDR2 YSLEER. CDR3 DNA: TGCGCCAGCAGTCCCCGTGGGCTAGCGGGAGGTGATGAGCAGTTCTTC. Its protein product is CASSPRGLAGGDEQFF.

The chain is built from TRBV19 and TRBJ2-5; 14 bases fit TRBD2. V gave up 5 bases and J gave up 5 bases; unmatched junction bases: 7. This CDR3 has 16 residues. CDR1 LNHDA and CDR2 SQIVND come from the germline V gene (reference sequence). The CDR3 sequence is CASSPRTSGRSETQYF. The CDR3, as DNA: TGTGCCAGTAGTCCACGGACTAGCGGGAGGAGCGAGACCCAGTACTTC.

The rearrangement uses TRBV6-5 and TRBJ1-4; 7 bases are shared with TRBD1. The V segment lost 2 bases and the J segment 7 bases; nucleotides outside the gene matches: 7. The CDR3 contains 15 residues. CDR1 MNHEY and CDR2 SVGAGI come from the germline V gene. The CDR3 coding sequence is TGTGCCAGCAGTTACGGACTACAGGGGACTGAAAAACTGTTTTTT. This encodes CASSYGLQGTEKLFF.

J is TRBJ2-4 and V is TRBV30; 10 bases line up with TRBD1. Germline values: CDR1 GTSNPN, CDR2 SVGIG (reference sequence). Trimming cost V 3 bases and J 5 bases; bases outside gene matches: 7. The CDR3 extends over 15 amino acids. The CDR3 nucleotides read TGTGCCTGGAGCGGTAAGGGGACAGGGGAAAACATTCAGTACTTC. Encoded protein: CAWSGKGTGENIQYF.

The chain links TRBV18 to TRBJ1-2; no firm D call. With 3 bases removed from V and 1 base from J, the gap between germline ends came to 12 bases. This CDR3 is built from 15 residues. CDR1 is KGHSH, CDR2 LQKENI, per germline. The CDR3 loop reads CASSPGWGDNYGYTF. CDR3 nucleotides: TGTGCCAGCTCACCCGGGTGGGGAGATAACTATGGCTACACCTTC. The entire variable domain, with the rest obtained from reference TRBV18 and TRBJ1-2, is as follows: NAGVMQNPRHLVRRRGQEARLRCSPMKGHSHVYWYRQLPEEGLKFMVYLQKENIIDESGMPKERFSAEFPKEGPSILRIQQVVRGDSAAYFCASSPGWGDNYGYTFGSGTRLTVV.

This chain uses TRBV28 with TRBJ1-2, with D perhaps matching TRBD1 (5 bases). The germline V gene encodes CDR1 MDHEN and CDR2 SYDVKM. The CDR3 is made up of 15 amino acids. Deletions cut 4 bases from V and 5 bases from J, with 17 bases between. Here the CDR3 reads CASSSPNRGTYGYTF. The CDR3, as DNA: TGTGCCAGCAGTTCTCCCAACCGGGGGACGTATGGCTACACCTTC.

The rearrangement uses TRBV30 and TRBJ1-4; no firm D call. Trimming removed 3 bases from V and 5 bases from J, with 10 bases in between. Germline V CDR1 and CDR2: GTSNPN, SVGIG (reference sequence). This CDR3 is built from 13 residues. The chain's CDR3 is CAWRVEANEKLFF. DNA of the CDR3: TGTGCCTGGAGGGTGGAAGCGAATGAAAAACTGTTTTTT. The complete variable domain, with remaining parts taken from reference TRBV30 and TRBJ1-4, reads SQTIHQWPATLVQPVGSPLSLECTVEGTSNPNLYWYRQAAGRGLQLLFYSVGIGQISSEVPQNLSASRPQDRQFILSSKKLLLSDSGFYLCAWRVEANEKLFFGSGTQLSVL.

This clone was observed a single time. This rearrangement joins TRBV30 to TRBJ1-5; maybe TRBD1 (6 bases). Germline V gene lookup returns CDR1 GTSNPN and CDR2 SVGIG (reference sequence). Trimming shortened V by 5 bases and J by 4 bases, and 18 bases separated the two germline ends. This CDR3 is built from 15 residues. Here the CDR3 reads CAWGKDSGLNQPQHF. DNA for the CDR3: TGTGCCTGGGGGAAGGACAGCGGCCTGAATCAGCCCCAGCATTTT.

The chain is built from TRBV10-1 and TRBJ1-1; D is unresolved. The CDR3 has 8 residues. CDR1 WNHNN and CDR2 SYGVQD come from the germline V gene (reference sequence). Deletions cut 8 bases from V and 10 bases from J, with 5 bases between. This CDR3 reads CASLVAFF. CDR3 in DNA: TGCGCCAGCCTCGTAGCTTTCTTT.

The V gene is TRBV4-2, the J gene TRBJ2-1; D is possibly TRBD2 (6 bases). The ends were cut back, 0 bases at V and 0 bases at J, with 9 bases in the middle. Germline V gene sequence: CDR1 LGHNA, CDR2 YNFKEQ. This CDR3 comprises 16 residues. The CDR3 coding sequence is TGTGCCAGCAGCCAAGAGGCGGGGAGCTCCTACAATGAGCAGTTCTTC. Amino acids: CASSQEAGSSYNEQFF.

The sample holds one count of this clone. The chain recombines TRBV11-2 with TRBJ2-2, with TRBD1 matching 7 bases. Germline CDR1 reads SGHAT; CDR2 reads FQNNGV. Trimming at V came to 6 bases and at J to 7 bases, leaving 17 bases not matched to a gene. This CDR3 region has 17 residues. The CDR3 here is CASRSPGRGHGSGELFF. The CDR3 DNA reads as TGTGCCAGCAGATCGCCTGGTAGGGGGCATGGCAGCGGGGAGCTGTTTTTT.

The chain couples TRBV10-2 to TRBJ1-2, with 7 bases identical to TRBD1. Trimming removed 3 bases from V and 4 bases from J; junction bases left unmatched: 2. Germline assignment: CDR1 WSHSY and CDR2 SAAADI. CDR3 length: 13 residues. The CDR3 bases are TGCGCCAGCAGTGATCAGGGGGTCTATGGCTACACCTTC. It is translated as CASSDQGVYGYTF.

CDR3 sequence reads: CAWSVLAGGPGELFF. CDR3 sequence (DNA): TGTGCCTGGAGTGTACTAGCGGGGGGCCCCGGGGAGCTGTTTTTT. The chain links TRBV30 to TRBJ2-2; 12 bases fit TRBD2. V lost 0 bases, J lost 6 bases, and 2 bases stayed unmatched. The CDR3 consists of 15 residues. CDR1 is GTSNPN and CDR2 is SVGIG in the germline V gene (reference sequence).

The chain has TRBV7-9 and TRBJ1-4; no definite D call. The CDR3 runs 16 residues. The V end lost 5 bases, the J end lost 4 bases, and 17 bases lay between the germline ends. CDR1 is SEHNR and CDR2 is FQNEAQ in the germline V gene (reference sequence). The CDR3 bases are TGTGCCAGCAGCCCCAGGAGGGTCGGCGGTAATGAAAAACTGTTTTTT. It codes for CASSPRRVGGNEKLFF.

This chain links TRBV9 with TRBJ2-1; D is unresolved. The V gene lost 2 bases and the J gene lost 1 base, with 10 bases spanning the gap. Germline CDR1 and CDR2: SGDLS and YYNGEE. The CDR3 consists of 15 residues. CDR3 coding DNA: TGTGCCAGCAGCGTTCTCGGTTCGTCCTACAATGAGCAGTTCTTC. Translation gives CASSVLGSSYNEQFF.

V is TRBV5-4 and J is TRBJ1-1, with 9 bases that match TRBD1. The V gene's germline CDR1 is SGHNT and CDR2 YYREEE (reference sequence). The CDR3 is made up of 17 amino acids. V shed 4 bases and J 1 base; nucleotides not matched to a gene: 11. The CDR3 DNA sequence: TGTGCCAGCAGCCCGTCGTACAGGGGGCTGGGGAACACTGAAGCTTTCTTT. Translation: CASSPSYRGLGNTEAFF.

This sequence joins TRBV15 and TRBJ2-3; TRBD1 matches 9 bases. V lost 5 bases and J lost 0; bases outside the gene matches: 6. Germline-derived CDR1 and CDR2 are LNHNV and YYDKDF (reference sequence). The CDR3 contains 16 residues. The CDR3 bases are TGTGCCACCAGCCTCGGACAGGGGATGAGCACAGATACGCAGTATTTT. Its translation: CATSLGQGMSTDTQYF.

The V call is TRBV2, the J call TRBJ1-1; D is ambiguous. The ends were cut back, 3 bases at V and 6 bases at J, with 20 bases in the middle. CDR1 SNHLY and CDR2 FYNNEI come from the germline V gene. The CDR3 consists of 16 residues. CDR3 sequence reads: CASSEMFVLGTPEAFF. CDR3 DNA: TGTGCCAGCAGTGAGATGTTCGTCCTAGGAACCCCTGAAGCTTTCTTT.

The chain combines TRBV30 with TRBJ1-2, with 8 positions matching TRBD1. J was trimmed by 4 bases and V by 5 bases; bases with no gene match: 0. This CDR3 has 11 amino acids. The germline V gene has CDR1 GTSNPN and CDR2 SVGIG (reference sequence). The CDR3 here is CAWDRGYGYTF. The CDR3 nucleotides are TGTGCCTGGGACAGGGGCTATGGCTACACCTTC.

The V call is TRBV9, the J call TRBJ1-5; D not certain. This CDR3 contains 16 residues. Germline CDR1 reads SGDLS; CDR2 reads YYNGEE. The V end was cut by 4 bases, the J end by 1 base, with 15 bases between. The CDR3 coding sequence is TGTGCCAGCAGCCCCGGGGTGGGCGCGAGCAATCAGCCCCAGCATTTT. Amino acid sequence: CASSPGVGASNQPQHF.

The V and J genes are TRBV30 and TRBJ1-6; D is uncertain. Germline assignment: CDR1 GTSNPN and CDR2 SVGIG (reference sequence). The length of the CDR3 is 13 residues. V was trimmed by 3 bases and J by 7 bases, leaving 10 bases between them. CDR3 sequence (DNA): TGTGCCTGGAGGCAAAGGGAGAATTCACCCCTCCACTTT. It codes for CAWRQRENSPLHF.

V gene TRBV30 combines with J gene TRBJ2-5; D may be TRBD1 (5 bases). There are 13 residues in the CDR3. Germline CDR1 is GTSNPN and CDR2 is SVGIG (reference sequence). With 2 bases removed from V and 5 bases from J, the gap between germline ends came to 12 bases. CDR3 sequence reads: CAWSKQGTETQYF. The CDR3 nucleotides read TGTGCCTGGAGTAAGCAGGGTACGGAGACCCAGTACTTC.

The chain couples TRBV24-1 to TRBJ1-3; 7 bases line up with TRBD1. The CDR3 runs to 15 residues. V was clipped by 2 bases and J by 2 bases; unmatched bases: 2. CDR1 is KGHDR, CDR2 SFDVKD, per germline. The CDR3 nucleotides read TGTGCCACCAGTGATTCAACAGGGGCTGGAAACACCATATATTTT. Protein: CATSDSTGAGNTIYF.